A single T cell receptor (beta chain) is shown here with its context. This specimen comes from a study of OX40 agonist ivuxolimab in advanced cancers. The table came from immunoSEQ multiplex PCR; TCRdb's copy has only in-frame clones and leaves some out. The sample holds approximately 79,000 clones; 90% to 95% are singletons and the top ten take about a fifth. This CDR3 comprises 16 residues. CDR1 and CDR2 from the germline V gene are MDHEN and SYDVKM. Between the trimmed V and J ends, which lost 6 bases and 0 bases, there was a span of 15 bases. The chain carries TRBV28 and TRBJ1-5, with D possibly TRBD1 on 5 matching bases. This TCR derives from an adult with an advanced solid tumor such as melanoma, head and neck, liver or kidney cancer. Material: CD4+ or CD8+ T cells sorted from blood, obtained in a trial of the OX40 agonist ivuxolimab. CDR3 coding DNA: TGTGCCAGCAGGGTACTGGGGGATCATAGCAATCAGCCCCAGCATTTT. Translated: CASRVLGDHSNQPQHF. Full variable domain (remainder filled in from reference TRBV28 and TRBJ1-5): DVKVTQSSRYLVKRTGEKVFLECVQDMDHENMFWYRQDPGLGLRLIYFSYDVKMKEKGDIPEGYSVSREKKERFSLILESASTNQTSMYLCASRVLGDHSNQPQHFGDGTRLSIL.